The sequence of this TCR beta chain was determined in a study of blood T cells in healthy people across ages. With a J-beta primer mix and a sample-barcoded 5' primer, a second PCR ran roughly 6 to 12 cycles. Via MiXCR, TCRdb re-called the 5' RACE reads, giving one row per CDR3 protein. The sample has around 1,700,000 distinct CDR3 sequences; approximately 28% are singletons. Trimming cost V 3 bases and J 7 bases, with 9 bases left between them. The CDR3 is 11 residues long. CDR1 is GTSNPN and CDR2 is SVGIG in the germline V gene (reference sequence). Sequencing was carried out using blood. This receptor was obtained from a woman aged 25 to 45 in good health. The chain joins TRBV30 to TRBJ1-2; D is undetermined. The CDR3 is CAWRYRRGYTF. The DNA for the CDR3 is TGTGCCTGGAGATACCGTCGTGGCTACACCTTC.